The clone carrying this T cell receptor beta chain occurred a few times. As yet, its antigen is unknown. The CDR3 extends over 17 amino acids. Looked up from germline, CDR1 is SGHDT and CDR2 is YYEEEE. V lost 4 bases, J lost 3 bases, and 6 bases stayed unmatched. After around 10 days in culture, the CD4+ T cells were isolated. The cohort was immunized with two doses of either the BNT162b2 or mRNA-1273 vaccine. Half-medium replacement with IL-2 medium occurred on days 3 and 7. The sample belongs to a study of vaccination effects on CD4 cells after COVID-19. Repertoires were generated with immunoSEQ multiplex PCR, while TCRdb's copy carries only in-frame clones and drops some. This table holds approximately 37,000 clones, 55% to 80% found once.

Specimen: CD4+ T cells from PBMCs cultured without peptide, collected after COVID-19 vaccination. The clonotype originates from a human donor who received a COVID-19 vaccine. The chain couples TRBV5-6 to TRBJ2-2; 13 nucleotides match TRBD2. In DNA, the CDR3 is TGTGCCAGCAGCCCCGGACTAGCGGGAGCGGACACCGGGGAGCTGTTTTTT. Translation: CASSPGLAGADTGELFF.